The 28 T cell receptor beta chains below all came from one sample that was sequenced in a study of molecular identifiers for immune sequencing clone quantification. MiXCR, run by TCRdb on the PCR reads, gives a single entry per CDR3 protein. Among about 330,000 distinct CDR3 sequences, about a quarter were seen once, and the ten largest hold about 0.74%. The sequenced material came from naive CD8+ T cells from blood, with Jurkat cell RNA spiked in. Subset described: FACS-sorted CD8+CD4-CCR7+CD45RA+ naive T cells. These receptors were collected from a human donor in good health. Some libraries in this study had Jurkat cell RNA spiked in.

DNA of the CDR3: TGTGCCAGCAGTGCCTCTCGGGAGCAGTACTTC. Protein sequence: CASSASREQYF. This rearrangement joins TRBV6-1 to TRBJ2-7, with no clear D. Trimming pared 4 bases from V and 7 bases from J, leaving 8 bases between. The CDR3 loop spans 11 amino acids. In germline, CDR1 is MNHNS, CDR2 SASEGT.

V usage is TRBV29-1 and J usage is TRBJ2-1; D is ambiguous. The germline CDR1 and CDR2 sequences are SQVTM and ANQGSEA. There are 13 residues in the CDR3. The CDR3 DNA reads as TGCACAACGGCTGTTGGGCGCTACAATGAGCAGTTCTTC. Translation: CTTAVGRYNEQFF.

About this clonotype itself: Possible read error: a much larger clone is one base away. The V and J genes are TRBV5-6 and TRBJ1-2; maybe TRBD1 (5 bases). This CDR3 has 16 amino acids. The germline V gene encodes CDR1 SGHDT and CDR2 YYEEEE. V was shortened by 0 bases and J by 7 bases, with 19 bases between the two germline ends. Here the CDR3 reads CASSLDFSDNTRGYTF. The CDR3 DNA reads TGTGCCAGCAGCTTGGACTTTTCGGACAATACCCGTGGCTACACCTTC.

This clonotype has more than one count but fewer than ten. The chain combines TRBV4-3 with TRBJ1-1; no firm D call. Deletions cut 3 bases from V and 6 bases from J, with 14 bases between. Germline loops: CDR1 LGHNA, CDR2 YSLEER. The CDR3 runs 14 residues. The CDR3 reads CASSHRASGAEAFF. The CDR3 DNA follows: TGCGCCAGCAGCCACCGGGCCTCGGGCGCTGAAGCTTTCTTT.

This clonotype was counted many times. V is TRBV21-1 and J is TRBJ1-5; the D call of TRBD1 is as the table states it, not checked on the DNA. TRBV21-1 constitutes a pseudogene. CDR3 length: 15 amino acids. The CDR3 DNA follows: TGTGCCAGCGATGAACCCGGACAGGGGGGTCAGCCCCAGCATTTT. It translates to CASDEPGQGGQPQHF.

Many counts were recorded for this clonotype. The V and J genes are TRBV12-3 or TRBV12-4 and TRBJ2-1, with D perhaps matching TRBD2 (6 bases). The CDR3 consists of 15 residues. V was pared by 3 bases and J by 6 bases, with 15 bases between. Here the CDR3 DNA reads TGTGCCAGCAGTTTCCCCGCGGGACTGGGCAATGAGCAGTTCTTC. It translates to CASSFPAGLGNEQFF.

The CDR3 DNA reads as TGCGCCAGCAGCCAAACGGGACAGGGAACAAGGTACGAGCAGTACTTC. Translation: CASSQTGQGTRYEQYF. The J gene is TRBJ2-7, the V gene TRBV4-3; 9 bases fit TRBD1. Trimming at V came to 2 bases and at J to 4 bases, leaving 9 bases not matched to a gene. Germline loops: CDR1 LGHNA, CDR2 YSLEER. The CDR3 is 16 residues long.

This clonotype has ten or more counts. The rearrangement uses TRBV7-2 and TRBJ2-5, with D possibly called TRBD1 or TRBD2 (5 bases each). Trimming removed 5 bases from V and 1 base from J, with 14 bases in between. The length of the CDR3 is 15 residues. The germline gives CDR1 SGHTA, CDR2 FQGNSA. The CDR3 region has the DNA TGTGCCAGCAGCCGAGGCCCTGGGGGCCAAGAGACCCAGTACTTC. The encoded protein is CASSRGPGGQETQYF.

In regard to this clonotype: With a much larger clone just one base away, this may be a read error. This sequence joins TRBV9 and TRBJ2-7, with 7 bases aligning to TRBD2. The CDR3 loop spans 14 amino acids. Germline lookup yields CDR1 SGDLS and CDR2 YYNGEE. J was trimmed by 0 bases and V by 3 bases; bases with no gene match: 3. The CDR3 here is CASSGWDYSYEQYF. The CDR3 DNA reads as TGTGCCAGCAGCGGCTGGGACTACTCCTACGAGCAGTACTTC.

J is TRBJ2-5 and V is TRBV6-5; 9 bases match TRBD1. This CDR3 region has 15 residues. The V gene's germline CDR1 is MNHEY and CDR2 SVGAGI. V was pared by 7 bases and J by 2 bases, with 8 bases of the junction left unmatched. The CDR3 protein is CASNTGQGGQETQYF. The CDR3, as DNA: TGTGCCAGCAATACGGGACAGGGAGGACAAGAGACCCAGTACTTC.

The rearrangement uses TRBV7-9 and TRBJ1-5; no firm D call. Germline CDR1 is SEHNR and CDR2 is FQNEAQ (reference sequence). The CDR3 sequence is 12 residues long. The V end lost 3 bases, the J end lost 8 bases, and 8 bases lay between the germline ends. The CDR3 is CASSLGTEPQHF. For the CDR3, the DNA is TGTGCCAGCAGCTTGGGCACCGAGCCCCAGCATTTT.

The chain joins TRBV5-6 to TRBJ2-3; the match to TRBD2 covers 7 bases. The CDR3 runs to 14 residues. With 6 bases clipped from V and 3 bases from J, the junction kept 7 bases outside the gene matches. Germline values: CDR1 SGHDT, CDR2 YYEEEE. CDR3 amino acids: CASIPTSETDTQYF. The CDR3, as DNA: TGTGCCAGCATACCTACTAGCGAGACAGATACGCAGTATTTT.

About this clonotype itself: A much more abundant neighbour one base away suggests this may be a read error. V is TRBV6-6 and J is TRBJ1-5; a possible D gene is TRBD1 (6 bases). Germline CDR1 MNHNY, CDR2 SVGAGI (reference sequence). The CDR3 has 16 residues. DNA of the CDR3: TGTGCCGGCAGTTACACCCAGTACAGGGCCAATCAGCCCCAGCATTTT. Its translation is CAGSYTQYRANQPQHF.

The sample holds one count of this clonotype. One end of the junction does not line up with germline, which may come from a read error. The rearrangement links TRBV5-3 to TRBJ2-7, with 7 bases aligning to TRBD2. TRBV5-3 is an ORF; its function is uncertain. CDR3 length: 15 amino acids. Written as DNA, the CDR3 is TGTGCGAGCAGCTTGGCCTTCGGGGGGTCCTACGAGCGGTACTTC. This sequence encodes CASSLAFGGSYERYF.

This clonotype was seen only a few times. The gene calls are TRBV6-2 or TRBV6-3 and TRBJ2-1; 11 bases match TRBD2. The germline V gene encodes CDR1 MNHEY and CDR2 SVGEGT. Trimming at V came to 2 bases and at J to 8 bases, leaving 2 bases not matched to a gene. CDR3 length: 14 residues. The CDR3 loop is CASSYTSGGYEQFF. The CDR3 region has the DNA TGTGCCAGCAGTTACACTAGCGGGGGCTATGAGCAGTTCTTC.

This chain uses TRBV4-1 with TRBJ2-5; D uncertain. Trimming removed 0 bases from V and 1 base from J, with 9 bases in between. Germline CDR1 MGHRA, CDR2 YSYEKL. The CDR3 extends over 15 amino acids. The CDR3 spells CASSQDPGGQETQYF. DNA of the CDR3: TGCGCCAGCAGCCAAGATCCTGGCGGCCAAGAGACCCAGTACTTC.

The chain recombines TRBV6-1 with TRBJ1-5; no clear D. Germline CDR1 is MNHNS and CDR2 is SASEGT. There are 17 residues in the CDR3. Trimming took 2 bases from V and 7 from J, leaving 21 bases between them. The CDR3 region is CASSEWGSGVGLQPQHF. In DNA form, the CDR3 reads TGTGCCAGCAGTGAATGGGGATCGGGAGTGGGTTTACAGCCCCAGCATTTT.

The chain is built from TRBV27 and TRBJ1-4, with 8 bases that match TRBD1. Trimming removed 4 bases from V and 5 bases from J; junction bases left unmatched: 3. Germline CDR1 and CDR2: MNHEY and SMNVEV (reference sequence). This CDR3 contains 14 residues. The CDR3 region has the DNA TGTGCCAGCAGTTATCGGACAGGGAATGAAAAACTGTTTTTT. It translates to CASSYRTGNEKLFF.

This chain joins TRBV9 and TRBJ2-3, with 10 bases that match TRBD2. Germline trimming cut 2 bases from V and 2 bases from J; bases unmatched to any gene: 5. Germline CDR1 is SGDLS and CDR2 is YYNGEE. The CDR3 is 16 residues long. CDR3 nucleotide sequence: TGTGCCAGCAGCGTTCTAGCGGGGGATTTCACAGATACGCAGTATTTT. Translating it yields CASSVLAGDFTDTQYF.

This clonotype was observed many times. This chain links TRBV2 with TRBJ2-5; D not certain. V dropped 5 bases and J dropped 5 bases, with 18 bases sitting between them. The CDR3 covers 15 residues. The germline V gene encodes CDR1 SNHLY and CDR2 FYNNEI. CDR3 region: CASSITEVPLETQYF. For the CDR3, the DNA is TGTGCCAGCAGTATAACGGAAGTTCCTCTGGAGACCCAGTACTTC.

V is TRBV7-9 and J is TRBJ2-4; D remains ambiguous. CDR3 size: 16 residues. The V gene's germline CDR1 is SEHNR and CDR2 FQNEAQ (reference sequence). V shed 2 bases and J shed 0 bases, with 11 bases lying between them. Here the CDR3 reads CASSLQQTLAKNIQYF. CDR3 bases: TGTGCCAGCAGCTTACAACAGACCCTAGCCAAAAACATTCAGTACTTC.

In this sample, this clonotype turned up once. Since a much larger clone is just one base distant, this may be a read error. This chain uses TRBV5-1 with TRBJ2-7; D might be TRBD2 (6 bases). The CDR3 is 14 amino acids. Looked up from germline, CDR1 is SGHRS and CDR2 is YFSETQ. CDR3: CARSLYSGSYEQYF. CDR3 coding DNA: TGCGCCCGCAGCTTATATAGCGGCTCCTACGAGCAGTACTTC.

Details on this clonotype: Given the absence of the conserved phenylalanine or tryptophan at the CDR3 end, a read error is likely. The chain is built from TRBV19 and TRBJ2-7, with D perhaps being TRBD1 or TRBD2 (5 bases each). The CDR3 covers 13 residues. Trimming stripped 5 bases from V and 2 bases from J, with 10 bases between. The germline V gene encodes CDR1 LNHDA and CDR2 SQIVND (reference sequence). Here the CDR3 DNA reads TGTGCCAGTAGTCCGGGACGGACCTACGAGCAGTACCTC. Its protein product is CASSPGRTYEQYL.

With regard to this clonotype: A much more abundant neighbour one base away suggests this may be a read error. This chain uses TRBV7-2 with TRBJ1-5, with 7 bases fitting TRBD1. This CDR3 is 16 amino acids long. With V trimmed by 5 bases and J by 4 bases, 11 bases remained unmatched. Germline lookup yields CDR1 SGHTA and CDR2 FQGNSA. For the CDR3, the DNA is TGTGCCAGCAGCCAGTTCGGACAGGTGATGAATCAGCCCCAGCATTTT. Translation gives CASSQFGQVMNQPQHF.

The chain combines TRBV29-1 with TRBJ2-1; 7 bases are shared with TRBD1. CDR3 length: 12 residues. The V gene end was trimmed by 7 bases and the J gene end by 4 bases; junction bases not matched to a gene: 4. From germline, CDR1 is SQVTM and CDR2 ANQGSEA. This CDR3 reads CSGQGPYNEQFF. CDR3 DNA: TGCAGCGGACAGGGACCTTACAATGAGCAGTTCTTC.

This clonotype turned up a few times. The chain links TRBV27 to TRBJ2-5, with TRBD1 identical over 9 bases. The CDR3 has 15 residues. Trimming removed 2 bases from V and 4 bases from J; junction bases left unmatched: 5. The V gene's germline CDR1 is MNHEY and CDR2 SMNVEV (reference sequence). CDR3 residues: CASSLTGQGGETQYF. The CDR3 DNA reads TGTGCCAGCAGTTTAACGGGACAGGGCGGAGAGACCCAGTACTTC.

This clonotype was picked up many times. This sequence joins TRBV6-5 and TRBJ2-5; D not certain. CDR1 and CDR2 from the germline V gene are MNHEY and SVGAGI. The V end lost 2 bases, the J end lost 5 bases, and 12 bases lay between the germline ends. The length of the CDR3 is 14 residues. The CDR3 DNA follows: TGTGCCAGCAGTTACAGGGCCTATAAGGAGACCCAGTACTTC. Protein: CASSYRAYKETQYF.

Many counts were recorded for this clonotype. The rearrangement links TRBV20-1 to TRBJ2-7; 9 nucleotides match TRBD2. The germline V gene has CDR1 DFQATT and CDR2 SNEGSKA (reference sequence). CDR3 length: 16 amino acids. V gave up 0 bases and J gave up 4 bases; unmatched junction bases: 10. The DNA of the CDR3 is TGCAGTGCTAGAGATGTGTCTAGCGGGATTTCGTACGAGCAGTACTTC. Amino acids: CSARDVSSGISYEQYF.